The 7 T cell receptor beta chains presented below share a single source sample, sequenced in a study of blood T cell repertoires in COVID-19. Profiling relied on immunoSEQ multiplex PCR, and the TCRdb table lists in-frame clones only, not all of them. The sample records about 160,000 clones, 92% being singletons. Sample: peripheral blood. These receptors were collected from a man aged 30 to 39 with COVID-19, enrolled during active disease.

The chain links TRBV24-1 to TRBJ1-5, with a tentative D call TRBD1 (5 bases). Trimming shortened V by 9 bases and J by 6 bases, and 17 bases separated the two germline ends. This CDR3 spans 14 amino acids. Looked up from germline, CDR1 is KGHDR and CDR2 is SFDVKD. The chain's CDR3 is CATDTGDSGQPQHF. CDR3 sequence (DNA): TGTGCCACCGACACGGGGGACTCAGGTCAGCCCCAGCATTTT.

This chain joins TRBV19 and TRBJ1-1, with 8 nucleotides matching TRBD1. V lost 4 bases to trimming and J lost 3 bases; unmatched junction nucleotides: 4. CDR1 LNHDA and CDR2 SQIVND come from the germline V gene (reference sequence). The CDR3 extends over 14 amino acids. CDR3 nucleotide sequence: TGTGCCAGTAGTAGCCGGGACAGGTACACTGAAGCTTTCTTT. Translation: CASSSRDRYTEAFF.

The chain recombines TRBV7-2 with TRBJ2-1; D is possibly TRBD2 (5 bases). Looked up from germline, CDR1 is SGHTA and CDR2 is FQGNSA. The CDR3 totals 16 residues. The V end was cut by 6 bases, the J end by 0 bases, with 15 bases between. CDR3 in amino acids: CASSSFLAFSYNEQFF. In nucleotides, the CDR3 is TGTGCCAGCAGTTCTTTTCTAGCCTTCTCCTACAATGAGCAGTTCTTC. The full variable domain, in which reference TRBV7-2 and TRBJ2-1 provide the parts outside the CDR3, is GAGVSQSPSNKVTEKGKDVELRCDPISGHTALYWYRQSLGQGLEFLIYFQGNSAPDKSGLPSDRFSAERTGGSVSTLTIQRTQQEDSAVYLCASSSFLAFSYNEQFFGPGTRLTVL.

This chain joins TRBV7-9 and TRBJ2-5; D is ambiguous. The CDR3 consists of 12 residues. Deletions cut 5 bases from V and 9 bases from J, with 13 bases between. CDR1 and CDR2 from the germline V gene are SEHNR and FQNEAQ (reference sequence). The CDR3 DNA follows: TGTGCCAGCAGCGCCGACACTTTGGCCCAGTACTTC. Protein sequence: CASSADTLAQYF.

The chain links TRBV27 to TRBJ2-7, with 9 bases identical to TRBD2. The J segment lost 0 bases and the V segment lost 7 bases, leaving 13 bases of the junction unmatched. CDR1 is MNHEY and CDR2 is SMNVEV in the germline V gene (reference sequence). This CDR3 has 17 amino acids. Here the CDR3 DNA reads TGTGCCAGCAAACCGGGACTAGCCTTAGCGAACTCCTACGAGCAGTACTTC. Its translation: CASKPGLALANSYEQYF.

The chain combines TRBV2 with TRBJ1-4; no clear D. This CDR3 region has 12 residues. Per the germline V gene, CDR1 is SNHLY and CDR2 is FYNNEI. The ends were cut back, 7 bases at V and 7 bases at J, with 10 bases in the middle. The CDR3 spells CASTPDTEKLFF. In DNA form, the CDR3 reads TGTGCCAGCACCCCTGACACTGAAAAACTGTTTTTT.

The V and J genes are TRBV5-1 and TRBJ1-2, with a possible D match to TRBD1 (5 bases). The CDR3 runs 15 residues. Germline CDR1 reads SGHRS; CDR2 reads YFSETQ. V was shortened by 0 bases and J by 2 bases, with 11 bases between the two germline ends. CDR3 loop: CASSLVPGENYGYTF. The CDR3 nucleotides are TGCGCCAGCAGCTTGGTACCGGGGGAGAACTATGGCTACACCTTC.